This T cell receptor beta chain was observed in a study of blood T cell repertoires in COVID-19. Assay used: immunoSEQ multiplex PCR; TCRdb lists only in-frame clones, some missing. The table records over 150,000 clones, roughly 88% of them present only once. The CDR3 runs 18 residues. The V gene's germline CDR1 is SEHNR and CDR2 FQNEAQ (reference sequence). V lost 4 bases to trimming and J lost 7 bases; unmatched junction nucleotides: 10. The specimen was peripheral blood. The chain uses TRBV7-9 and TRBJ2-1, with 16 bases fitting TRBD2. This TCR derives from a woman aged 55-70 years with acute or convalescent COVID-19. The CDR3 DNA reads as TGTGCCAGCAGCTATCGTACGGGACTAGCGGGGGGGAAGAATGAGCAGTTCTTC. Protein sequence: CASSYRTGLAGGKNEQFF.